This TCR beta chain was sequenced for a study of cytomegalovirus exposure and HLA in healthy donors. A single count supports this clone. Antigen specificity is unknown. The PCR ran on 60 Vbeta and 13 Jbeta primers. Repertoires were generated with immunoSEQ multiplex PCR, while TCRdb's copy carries only in-frame clones and drops some. The sample holds some 130,000 clones, just under 80% seen once. V shed 8 bases, J shed 4 bases, and the junction held 14 bases outside the gene matches. There are 17 residues in the CDR3. Germline CDR1 is LGHNA and CDR2 is YNFKEQ. The study's findings and limits: In an earlier analysis, most TCR beta V segments were productive about 87% or about 30% of the time. Some TCR beta chains (around 160 of them) were listed as cytomegalovirus-associated. Many donors shared some public TCRs, even though most TCR sequences were rare. Most subjects' HLA-A and HLA-B alleles were reportedly predicted from TCR beta sequences.

The sequenced sample was PBMCs. The chain links TRBV4-2 to TRBJ2-1; 10 bases map to TRBD2. The TCR sequence derives from a man younger than 45 in good health. The CDR3 region has the DNA TGTGCCAGCCGACCCACCAGCGGGAGGGGTCTTTACAATGAGCAGTTCTTC. This sequence encodes CASRPTSGRGLYNEQFF.